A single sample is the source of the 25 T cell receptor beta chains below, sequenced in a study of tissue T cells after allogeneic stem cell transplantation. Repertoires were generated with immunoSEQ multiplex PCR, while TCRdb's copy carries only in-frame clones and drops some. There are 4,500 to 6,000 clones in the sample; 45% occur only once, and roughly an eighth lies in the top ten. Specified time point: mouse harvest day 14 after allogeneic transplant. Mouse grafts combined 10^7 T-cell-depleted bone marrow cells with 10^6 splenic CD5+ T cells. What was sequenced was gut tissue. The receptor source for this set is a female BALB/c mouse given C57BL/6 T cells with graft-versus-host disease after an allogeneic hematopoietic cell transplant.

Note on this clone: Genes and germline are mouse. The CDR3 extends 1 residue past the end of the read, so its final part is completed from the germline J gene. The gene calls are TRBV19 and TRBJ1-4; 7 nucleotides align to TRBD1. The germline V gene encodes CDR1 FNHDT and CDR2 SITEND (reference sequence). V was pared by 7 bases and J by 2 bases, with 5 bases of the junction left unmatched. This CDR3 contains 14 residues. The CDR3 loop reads CASPRQGSNERLFF. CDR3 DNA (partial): TGTGCCAGCCCTCGACAGGGATCCAACGAAAGATTATTT. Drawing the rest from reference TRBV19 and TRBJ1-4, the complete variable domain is GGIITQTPKFLIGQEGQKLTLKCQQNFNHDTMYWYRQDSGKGLRLIYYSITENDLQKGDLSEGYDASREKKSSFSLTVTSAQKNEMAVFLCASPRQGSNERLFFGHGTKLSVL.

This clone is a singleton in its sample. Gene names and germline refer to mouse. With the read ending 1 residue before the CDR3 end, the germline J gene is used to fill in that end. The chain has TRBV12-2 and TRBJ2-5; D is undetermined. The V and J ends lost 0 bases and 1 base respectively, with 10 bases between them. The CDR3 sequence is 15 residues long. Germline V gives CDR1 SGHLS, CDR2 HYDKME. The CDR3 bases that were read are TGTGCCAGCTCTCTCGCGGGGATCCACCAAGACACCCAGTAC. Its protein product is CASSLAGIHQDTQY. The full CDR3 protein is CASSLAGIHQDTQYF.

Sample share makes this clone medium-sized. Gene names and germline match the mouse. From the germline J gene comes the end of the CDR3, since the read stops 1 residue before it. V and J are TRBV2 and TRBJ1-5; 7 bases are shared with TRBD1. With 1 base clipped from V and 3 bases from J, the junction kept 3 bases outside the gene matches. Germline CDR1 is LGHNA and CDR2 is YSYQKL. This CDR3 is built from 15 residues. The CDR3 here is CASSQARGGNQAPLF. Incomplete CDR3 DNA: TGTGCCAGCAGCCAAGCCAGGGGGGGCAACCAGGCTCCGCTT. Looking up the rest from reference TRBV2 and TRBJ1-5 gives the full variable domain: DPKIIQKPKYLVAVTGSEKILICEQYLGHNAMYWYRQSAKKPLEFMFSYSYQKLMDNQTASSRFQPQSSKKNHLDLQITALKPDDSATYFCASSQARGGNQAPLFGEGTRLSVL.

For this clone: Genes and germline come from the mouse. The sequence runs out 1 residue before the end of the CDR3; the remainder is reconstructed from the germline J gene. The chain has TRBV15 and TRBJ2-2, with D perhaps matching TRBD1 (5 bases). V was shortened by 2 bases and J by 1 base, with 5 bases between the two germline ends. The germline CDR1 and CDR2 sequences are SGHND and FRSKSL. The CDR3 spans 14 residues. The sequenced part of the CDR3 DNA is TGTGCCAGCAGTTTACAGGGAAACACCGGGCAGCTCTAC. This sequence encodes CASSLQGNTGQLY. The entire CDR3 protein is CASSLQGNTGQLYF.

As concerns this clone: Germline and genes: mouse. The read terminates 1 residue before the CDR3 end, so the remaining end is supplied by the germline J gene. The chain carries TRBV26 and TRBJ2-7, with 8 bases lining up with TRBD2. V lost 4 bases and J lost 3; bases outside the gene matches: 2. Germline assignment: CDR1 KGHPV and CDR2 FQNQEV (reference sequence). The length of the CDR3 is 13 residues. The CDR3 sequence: CASSPTGVYEQYF. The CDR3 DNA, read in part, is TGTGCCAGCAGTCCGACTGGGGTCTATGAACAGTAC.

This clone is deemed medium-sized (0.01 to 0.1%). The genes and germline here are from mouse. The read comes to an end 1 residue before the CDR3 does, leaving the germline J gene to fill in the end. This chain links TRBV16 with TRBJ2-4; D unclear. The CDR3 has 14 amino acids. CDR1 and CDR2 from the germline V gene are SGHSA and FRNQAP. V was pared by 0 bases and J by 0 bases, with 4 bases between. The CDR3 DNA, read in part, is TGTGCAAGCAGCTTAGAGCAAAGTCAAAACACCTTGTAC. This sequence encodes CASSLEQSQNTLY. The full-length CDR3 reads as CASSLEQSQNTLYF.

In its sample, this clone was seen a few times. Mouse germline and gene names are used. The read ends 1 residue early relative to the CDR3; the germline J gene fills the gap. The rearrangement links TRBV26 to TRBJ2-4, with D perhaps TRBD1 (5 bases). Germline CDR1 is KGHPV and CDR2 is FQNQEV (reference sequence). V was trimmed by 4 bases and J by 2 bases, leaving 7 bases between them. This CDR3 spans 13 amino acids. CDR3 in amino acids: CASSRTNQNTLYF. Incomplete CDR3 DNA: TGTGCCAGCAGTCGGACAAATCAAAACACCTTGTAC.

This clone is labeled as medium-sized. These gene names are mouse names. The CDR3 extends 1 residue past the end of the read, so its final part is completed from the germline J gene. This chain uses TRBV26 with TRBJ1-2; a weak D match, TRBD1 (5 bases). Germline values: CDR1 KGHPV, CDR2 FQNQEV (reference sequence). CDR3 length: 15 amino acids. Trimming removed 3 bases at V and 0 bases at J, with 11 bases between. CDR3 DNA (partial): TGTGCCAGCAGTCTACCAGGGATTGCAAACTCCGACTACACC. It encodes CASSLPGIANSDYT. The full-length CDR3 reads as CASSLPGIANSDYTF.

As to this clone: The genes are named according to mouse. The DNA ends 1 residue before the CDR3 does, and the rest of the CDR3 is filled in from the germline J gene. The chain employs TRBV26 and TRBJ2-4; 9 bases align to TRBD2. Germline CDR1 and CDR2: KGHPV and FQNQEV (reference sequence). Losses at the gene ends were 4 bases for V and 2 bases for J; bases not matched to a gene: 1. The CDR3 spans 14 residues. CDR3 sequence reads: CASSRLGVQNTLYF. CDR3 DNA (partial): TGTGCCAGCAGTCGACTGGGGGTTCAAAACACCTTGTAC. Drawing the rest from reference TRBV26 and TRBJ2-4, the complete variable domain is NSKVIQTPRYLVKGQGQKAKMRCIPEKGHPVVFWYQQNKNNEFKFLINFQNQEVLQQIDMTEKRFSAECPSNSPCSLEIQSSEAGDSALYLCASSRLGVQNTLYFGAGTRLSVL.

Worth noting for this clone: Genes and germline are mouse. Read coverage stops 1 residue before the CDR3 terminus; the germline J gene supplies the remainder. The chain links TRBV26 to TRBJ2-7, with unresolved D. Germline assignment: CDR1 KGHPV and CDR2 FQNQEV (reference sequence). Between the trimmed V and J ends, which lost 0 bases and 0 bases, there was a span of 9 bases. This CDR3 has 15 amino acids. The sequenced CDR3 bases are TGTGCCAGCAGTCTGTCTGTACAGAGCTCCTATGAACAGTAC. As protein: CASSLSVQSSYEQY. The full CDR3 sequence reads CASSLSVQSSYEQYF.

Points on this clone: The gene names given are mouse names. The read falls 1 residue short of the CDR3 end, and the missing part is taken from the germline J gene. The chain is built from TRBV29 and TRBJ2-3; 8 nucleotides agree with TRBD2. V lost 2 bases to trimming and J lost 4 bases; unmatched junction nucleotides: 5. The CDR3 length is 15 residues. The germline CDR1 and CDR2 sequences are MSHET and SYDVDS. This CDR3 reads CASSLAGGRSETLYF. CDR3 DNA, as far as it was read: TGTGCTAGCAGTTTAGCTGGGGGGAGATCAGAAACGCTGTAT.

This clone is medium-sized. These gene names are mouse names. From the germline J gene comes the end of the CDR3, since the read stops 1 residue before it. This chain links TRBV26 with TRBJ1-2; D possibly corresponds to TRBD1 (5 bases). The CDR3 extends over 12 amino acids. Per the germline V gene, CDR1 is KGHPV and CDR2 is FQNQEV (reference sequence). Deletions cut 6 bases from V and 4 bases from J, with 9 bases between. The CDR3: CASSRRGSDYTF. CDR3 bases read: TGTGCCAGCAGCCGGAGGGGCTCCGACTACACC.

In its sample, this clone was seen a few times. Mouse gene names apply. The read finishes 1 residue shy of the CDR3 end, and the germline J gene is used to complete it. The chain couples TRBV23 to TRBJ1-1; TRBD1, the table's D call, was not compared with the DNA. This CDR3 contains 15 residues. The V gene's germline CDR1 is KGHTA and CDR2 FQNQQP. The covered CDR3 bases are TGCTCCAGCAGTCAATCAGCAGGGGGAAACACAGAAGTCTTC. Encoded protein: CSSSQSAGGNTEVF. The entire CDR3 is CSSSQSAGGNTEVFF.

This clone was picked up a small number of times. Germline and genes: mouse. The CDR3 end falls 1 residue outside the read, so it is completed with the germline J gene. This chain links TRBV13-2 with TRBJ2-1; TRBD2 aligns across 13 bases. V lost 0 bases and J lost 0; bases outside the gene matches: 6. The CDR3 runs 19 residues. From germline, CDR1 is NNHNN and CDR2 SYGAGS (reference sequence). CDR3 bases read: TGTGCCAGCGGTGATGCTCGGGACTGGGGGGGATATAACTATGCTGAGCAGTTC. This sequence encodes CASGDARDWGGYNYAEQF. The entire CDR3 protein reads CASGDARDWGGYNYAEQFF.

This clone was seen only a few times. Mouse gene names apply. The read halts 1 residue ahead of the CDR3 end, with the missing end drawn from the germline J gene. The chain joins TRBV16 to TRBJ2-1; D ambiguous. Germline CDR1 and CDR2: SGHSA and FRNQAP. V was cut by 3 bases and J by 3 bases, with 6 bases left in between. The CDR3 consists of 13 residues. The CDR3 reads CASSFDIYAEQFF. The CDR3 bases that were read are TGTGCAAGCAGCTTCGACATCTATGCTGAGCAGTTC.

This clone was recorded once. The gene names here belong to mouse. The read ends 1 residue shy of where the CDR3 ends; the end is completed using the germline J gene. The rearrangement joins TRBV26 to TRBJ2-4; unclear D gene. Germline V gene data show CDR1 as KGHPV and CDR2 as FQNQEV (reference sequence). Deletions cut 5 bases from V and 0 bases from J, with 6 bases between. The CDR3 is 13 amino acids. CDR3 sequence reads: CASSSISQNTLYF. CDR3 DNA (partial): TGTGCCAGCAGTTCGATAAGTCAAAACACCTTGTAC.

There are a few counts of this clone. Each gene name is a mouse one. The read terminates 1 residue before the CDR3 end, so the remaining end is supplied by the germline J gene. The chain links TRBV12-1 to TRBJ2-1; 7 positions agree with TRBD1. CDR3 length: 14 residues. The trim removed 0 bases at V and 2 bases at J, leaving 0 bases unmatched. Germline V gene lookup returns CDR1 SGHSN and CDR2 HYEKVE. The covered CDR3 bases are TGTGCCAGCTCTCTCCAGGGGGACTATGCTGAGCAGTTC. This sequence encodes CASSLQGDYAEQF. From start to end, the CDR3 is CASSLQGDYAEQFF.

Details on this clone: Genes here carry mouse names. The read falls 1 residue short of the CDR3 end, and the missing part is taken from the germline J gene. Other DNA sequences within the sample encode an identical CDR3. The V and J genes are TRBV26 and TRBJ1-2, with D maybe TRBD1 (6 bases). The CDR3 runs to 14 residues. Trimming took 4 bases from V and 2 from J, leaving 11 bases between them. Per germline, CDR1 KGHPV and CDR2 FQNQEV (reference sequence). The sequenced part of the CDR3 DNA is TGTGCCAGCAGTCCTACAGGGTACAACTCCGACTACACC. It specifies CASSPTGYNSDYT. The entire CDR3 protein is CASSPTGYNSDYTF.

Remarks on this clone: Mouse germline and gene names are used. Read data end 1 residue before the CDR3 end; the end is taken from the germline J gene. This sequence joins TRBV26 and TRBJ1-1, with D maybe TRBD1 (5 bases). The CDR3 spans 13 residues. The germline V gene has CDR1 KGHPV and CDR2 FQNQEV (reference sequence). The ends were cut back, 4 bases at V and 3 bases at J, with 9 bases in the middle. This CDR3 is CASSPRGDTEVFF. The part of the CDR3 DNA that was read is TGTGCCAGCAGTCCCCGGGGGGACACAGAAGTCTTC.

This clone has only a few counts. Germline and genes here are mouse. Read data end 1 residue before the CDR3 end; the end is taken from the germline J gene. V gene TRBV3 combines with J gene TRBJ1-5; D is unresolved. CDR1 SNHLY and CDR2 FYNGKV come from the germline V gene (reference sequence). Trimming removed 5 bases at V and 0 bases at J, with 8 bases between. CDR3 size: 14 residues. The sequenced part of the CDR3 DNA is TGTGCCAGCAGCCGGAGGAATAACAACCAGGCTCCGCTT. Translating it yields CASSRRNNNQAPL. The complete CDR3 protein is CASSRRNNNQAPLF.

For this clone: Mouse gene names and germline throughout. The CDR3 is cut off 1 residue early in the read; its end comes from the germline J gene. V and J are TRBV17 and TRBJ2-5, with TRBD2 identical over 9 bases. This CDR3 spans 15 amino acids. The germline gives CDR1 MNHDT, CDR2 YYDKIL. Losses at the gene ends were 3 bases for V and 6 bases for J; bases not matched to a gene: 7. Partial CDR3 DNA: TGTGCTAGCAGTAGCCCCGGGACTGGGAGGGACACCCAGTAC. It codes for CASSSPGTGRDTQY. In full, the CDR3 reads CASSSPGTGRDTQYF. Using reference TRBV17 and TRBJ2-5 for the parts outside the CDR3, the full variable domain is DTTVKQNPRYKLARVGKPVNLICSQTMNHDTMYWYQKKPNQAPKLLLFYYDKILNREADTFEKFQSSRPNNSFCSLYIGSAGLEYSAMYLCASSSPGTGRDTQYFGPGTRLLVL.

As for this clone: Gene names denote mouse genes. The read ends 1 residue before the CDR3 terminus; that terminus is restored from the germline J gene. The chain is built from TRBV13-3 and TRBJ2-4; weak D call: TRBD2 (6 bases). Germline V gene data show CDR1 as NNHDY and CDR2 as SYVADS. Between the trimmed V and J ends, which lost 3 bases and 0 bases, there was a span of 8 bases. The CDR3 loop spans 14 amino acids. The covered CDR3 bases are TGTGCCAGCAGTGGAGACTGGAGTCAAAACACCTTGTAC. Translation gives CASSGDWSQNTLY. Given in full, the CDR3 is CASSGDWSQNTLYF.

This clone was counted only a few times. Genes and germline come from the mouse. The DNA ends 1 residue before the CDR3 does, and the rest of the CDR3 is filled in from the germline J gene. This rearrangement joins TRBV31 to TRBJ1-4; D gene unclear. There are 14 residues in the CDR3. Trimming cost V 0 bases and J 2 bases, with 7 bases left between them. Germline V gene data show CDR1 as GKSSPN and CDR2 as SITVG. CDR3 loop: CAWSLYRSNERLFF. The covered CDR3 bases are TGTGCCTGGAGTCTTTACAGATCCAACGAAAGATTATTT.

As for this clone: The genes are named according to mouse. The CDR3 loop reads CASSMGTLNTGQLYF. Incomplete CDR3 DNA: TGTGCCAGCAGTATGGGGACACTAAACACCGGGCAGCTCTAC. This chain connects TRBV19 to TRBJ2-2, with TRBD1 as a possible D gene (6 bases). The read halts 1 residue ahead of the CDR3 end, with the missing end drawn from the germline J gene. The CDR3 runs 15 residues. The V end was cut by 2 bases, the J end by 1 base, with 9 bases between. Per germline, CDR1 FNHDT and CDR2 SITEND (reference sequence).

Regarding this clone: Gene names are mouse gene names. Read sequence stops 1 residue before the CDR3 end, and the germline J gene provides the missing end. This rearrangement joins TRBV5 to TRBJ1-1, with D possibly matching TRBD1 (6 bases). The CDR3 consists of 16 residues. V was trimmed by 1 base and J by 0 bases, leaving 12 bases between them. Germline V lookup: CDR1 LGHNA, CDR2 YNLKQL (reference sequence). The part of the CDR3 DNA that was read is TGTGCCAGCAGCCAAGCCCCCGACAGGACAAACACAGAAGTCTTC. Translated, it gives CASSQAPDRTNTEVF. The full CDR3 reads CASSQAPDRTNTEVFF.